The subject of this entry is one TCR beta chain. This clone was recorded only once. Its antigen target is currently unknown. No base quality information exists; no much larger clone differs at one position. CDR1 and CDR2, looked up from the germline V gene, are SNHLY and FYNNEI. V gives up 6 bases and J gives up 8 bases, and the segment between their germline ends measures 7 bases. Its CDR3 holds 11 amino acids, cysteine through phenylalanine. Only CDR3 DNA remains: 33 bases, in frame from the first base. Library construction relied on the immunoSEQ multiplex PCR assay. From pancreatic genomic DNA, the TCRbeta CDR3 region along with adjacent sequences was amplified and then sequenced. Per the authors' processing: Repertoire diversity was measured as a mean normalized Shannon-Wiener index, alongside productive clonality and productive rearrangement counts. Control and chronic pancreatitis repertoire metrics were compared with the nonparametric Mann-Whitney U test. Shared clonotypes were defined as CDR3beta sequences with identical amino acid composition and length across subjects. In its TCRdb copy, this immuneACCESS table keeps in-frame sequences only and misses some clones. Where compared with another copy, unresolved V genes explain less than half of these, and the others have no known cause. V and J calls plus clone size are reproduced from that table; the DNA served to infer D and trimming. The sample yields over a thousand clones; 55% to 75% were counted once. The ten largest clones capture about a sixth of the sample.

This sample stems from a study of immune characteristics of hereditary and idiopathic chronic pancreatitis. About the full investigation: Local immune cells and TCRbeta repertoires in the pancreas were profiled in this study for hereditary and idiopathic chronic pancreatitis, with control organ donor pancreases used for comparison. TCRbeta sequencing was performed on a few control pancreases, roughly seven hereditary chronic pancreatitis pancreases and roughly 6 idiopathic chronic pancreatitis pancreases. Minimal in vitro experimental manipulation of pancreas-infiltrating T cells was the reason the gDNA-based approach was selected. Broader findings and caveats from the paper: Both chronic pancreatitis groups showed significantly increased TCRbeta repertoire diversity and reduced clonality versus controls. Chronic pancreatitis caused by alcohol use was excluded from the study. Because patient tissue could be obtained only at the time of TPIAT, immune findings may have been influenced by differences in disease duration. Vbeta-Jbeta gene family usage, including TRBV10, TRBV19, TRBV23 and TRBV5, differed between hereditary and idiopathic chronic pancreatitis. Among around 13 chronic pancreatitis patients, a positive correlation was found between numbers of productive TCR rearrangements and disease severity scores.

Chronic pancreatitis pancreas tissue was obtained from patients undergoing total pancreatectomy with islet autotransplantation (TPIAT). Included chronic pancreatitis patients had no known history of diabetes. For TCRbeta sequencing, genomic DNA was extracted directly from bulk pancreas tissue without sorting T cells. Pancreas tissues from patients and organ donors were collected consecutively at two US centers. The TCR originated in a human donor with chronic pancreatitis. The rearranged chain carries TRBV2 and TRBJ1-4, with the D gene too uncertain to name. Material: pancreas tissue with hereditary chronic pancreatitis. The sequenced DNA: TGTGCCAGCAGCCCTGAAGAAAAACTGTTTTTT. The translation is CASSPEEKLFF.